These 30 T cell receptor beta chains originate from one sample sequenced in a study of T cell responses to AZD1222 COVID-19 vaccine. Clones were read by immunoSEQ multiplex PCR, and TCRdb kept only the in-frame ones, dropping some. Here the sample spans about 56,000 clones, 70% to 90% being singletons. The sequences come from peripheral blood, collected on day 0 of AZD1222 vaccination. These receptors were taken from an adult in good health.

CDR3 sequence: CASSEAGQTNSPLHF. DNA of the CDR3: TGTGCCAGCAGTGAAGCGGGACAGACAAATTCACCCCTCCACTTT. The rearrangement uses TRBV6-1 and TRBJ1-6; TRBD1 matches at 7 bases. The CDR3 loop spans 15 amino acids. The V segment lost 0 bases and the J segment 7 bases; nucleotides outside the gene matches: 3. Germline CDR1 is MNHNS and CDR2 is SASEGT.

This rearrangement joins TRBV6-4 to TRBJ1-1; a possible D gene is TRBD1 (5 bases). CDR3 size: 16 residues. V lost 6 bases and J 0 bases, leaving 17 bases between the germline ends. Germline CDR1 MRHNA, CDR2 SNTAGT. The CDR3 DNA sequence: TGTGCCAGCAGACTGGGGGGTGACCCCTTGAACACTGAAGCTTTCTTT. This translates into CASRLGGDPLNTEAFF.

A single count supports this clone. The chain joins TRBV5-4 to TRBJ2-3, with 7 bases identical to TRBD2. V shed 3 bases and J 0 bases; nucleotides not matched to a gene: 4. In germline, CDR1 is SGHNT, CDR2 YYREEE (reference sequence). There are 15 residues in the CDR3. The CDR3 here is CASSYSGSSTDTQYF. The CDR3, as DNA: TGTGCCAGCAGCTATAGCGGGTCTAGCACAGATACGCAGTATTTT.

V gene TRBV28 combines with J gene TRBJ1-5; D call uncertain. Germline CDR1 and CDR2: MDHEN and SYDVKM. Between the trimmed V and J ends, which lost 5 bases and 0 bases, there was a span of 17 bases. This CDR3 is 17 amino acids long. The CDR3 reads CASSARGLYNSNQPQHF. The CDR3 DNA reads TGTGCCAGCAGTGCCCGAGGACTGTACAATAGCAATCAGCCCCAGCATTTT.

This clone was seen more than once but under ten times. The chain recombines TRBV6-2 or TRBV6-3 with TRBJ2-5; perhaps D is TRBD1 or TRBD2 (6 bases each). CDR1 is MNHEY, CDR2 SVGEGT, per germline. Trimming left V 0 bases short and J 4 bases short, with 12 bases between. CDR3 length equals 15 residues. CDR3 in DNA: TGTGCCAGCAGTTACTCGAAAGGAGGGGGAGAGACCCAGTACTTC. Translated, it gives CASSYSKGGGETQYF.

CDR3 sequence (DNA): TGCGCCAGCAGCCAAGATGAATCGAGGGTGGAGACCCAGTACTTC. Translated: CASSQDESRVETQYF. The chain recombines TRBV4-1 with TRBJ2-5; a weak D match, TRBD2 (5 bases). V shed 0 bases and J shed 5 bases, with 13 bases lying between them. This CDR3 region has 15 residues. Germline V gives CDR1 MGHRA, CDR2 YSYEKL.

The chain recombines TRBV5-5 with TRBJ2-7; D gene unclear. The germline gives CDR1 SGHKS, CDR2 YYEKEE (reference sequence). V was shortened by 4 bases and J by 0 bases, with 11 bases between the two germline ends. The CDR3 has 14 residues. CDR3 amino acids: CASSQLHSSYEQYF. CDR3 nucleotides: TGTGCCAGCAGCCAACTTCACAGCTCCTACGAGCAGTACTTC.

The chain uses TRBV24-1 and TRBJ2-1, with unresolved D. With 9 bases removed from V and 6 bases from J, the gap between germline ends came to 14 bases. The germline gives CDR1 KGHDR, CDR2 SFDVKD. The CDR3 is 13 residues long. CDR3 DNA: TGTGCCACCGCTGGTAGGCAGCCCAATGAGCAGTTCTTC. It encodes CATAGRQPNEQFF.

This clone has a count of ten or more. V is TRBV24-1 and J is TRBJ2-7; 10 positions match TRBD1. Losses at the gene ends were 3 bases for V and 2 bases for J; bases not matched to a gene: 6. Germline CDR1 and CDR2: KGHDR and SFDVKD. This CDR3 region has 16 residues. CDR3 bases: TGTGCCACCAGTGATCCTGGACAGGGGGGGGCCTACGAGCAGTACTTC. Its translation is CATSDPGQGGAYEQYF.

This chain connects TRBV7-9 to TRBJ2-7; 7 nucleotides line up with TRBD1. CDR1 and CDR2 from the germline V gene are SEHNR and FQNEAQ (reference sequence). V lost 1 base, J lost 7 bases, and 13 bases stayed unmatched. This CDR3 has 16 residues. In nucleotides, the CDR3 is TGTGCCAGCAGCTTAGACCCTGGACAGGTCCTGGGAGAGCAGTACTTC. Residues: CASSLDPGQVLGEQYF.

This rearrangement joins TRBV7-6 to TRBJ1-6, with 7 bases that match TRBD1. V lost 3 bases to trimming and J lost 7 bases; unmatched junction nucleotides: 3. Germline CDR1 reads SGHVS; CDR2 reads FNYEAQ. The CDR3 runs to 14 residues. The CDR3 nucleotides are TGTGCCAGCAGCTTGCAGGGGGGAAATTCACCCCTCCACTTT. It encodes CASSLQGGNSPLHF.

The V gene is TRBV4-1, the J gene TRBJ1-5; 7 bases map to TRBD1. J gave up 1 base and V 3 bases, and 9 bases lay outside the gene matches. Germline CDR1 reads MGHRA; CDR2 reads YSYEKL. The CDR3 is 17 amino acids. In nucleotides, the CDR3 is TGCGCCAGCAGCCAGCGACCGGGACAGTTAAGCAATCAGCCCCAGCATTTT. It translates to CASSQRPGQLSNQPQHF.

This clone was detected only a few times. The CDR3 loop reads CASSPASGGATDTQYF. DNA of the CDR3: TGTGCCAGCTCACCGGCGAGCGGGGGGGCTACAGATACGCAGTATTTT. This chain joins TRBV18 and TRBJ2-3, with 10 positions matching TRBD2. CDR3 length: 16 amino acids. J lost 3 bases, V lost 3 bases, and 6 bases had no gene match. The germline gives CDR1 KGHSH, CDR2 LQKENI.

The chain combines TRBV18 with TRBJ2-7; D ambiguous. V shed 4 bases and J shed 1 base, with 5 bases lying between them. Germline CDR1 KGHSH, CDR2 LQKENI. The CDR3 length is 12 residues. The CDR3 nucleotides are TGTGCCAGCTCACAGGGATCCTACGAGCAGTACTTC. Protein: CASSQGSYEQYF.

This chain links TRBV5-6 with TRBJ1-6, with D uncertain. The length of the CDR3 is 14 residues. The V end lost 4 bases, the J end lost 6 bases, and 11 bases lay between the germline ends. CDR1 and CDR2 from the germline V gene are SGHDT and YYEEEE. The chain's CDR3 is CASSMKVGNSPLHF. The CDR3, as DNA: TGTGCCAGCAGCATGAAAGTCGGTAATTCACCCCTCCACTTT.

V and J are TRBV25-1 and TRBJ1-1; D is ambiguous. CDR1 is MGHDK and CDR2 is SYGVNS in the germline V gene. V was clipped by 2 bases and J by 4 bases, with 5 bases between them. The CDR3 totals 12 residues. This CDR3 reads CASSERGTEAFF. The CDR3, as DNA: TGTGCCAGCAGTGAACGGGGCACTGAAGCTTTCTTT.

This chain joins TRBV5-5 and TRBJ2-3; no definite D call. V lost 2 bases, J lost 3 bases, and 10 bases lay in between. This CDR3 spans 14 amino acids. In germline, CDR1 is SGHKS, CDR2 YYEKEE (reference sequence). CDR3 in amino acids: CASSFLSQTDTQYF. The DNA for the CDR3 is TGTGCCAGCAGCTTTTTGAGCCAGACAGATACGCAGTATTTT.

The gene calls are TRBV29-1 and TRBJ2-3, with TRBD1 matching over 7 bases. This CDR3 contains 11 residues. V lost 7 bases, J lost 5 bases, and 3 bases stayed unmatched. The germline CDR1 and CDR2 sequences are SQVTM and ANQGSEA. The CDR3 loop reads CSANRGDTQYF. DNA of the CDR3: TGCAGCGCTAACAGGGGAGATACGCAGTATTTT.

The rearrangement links TRBV5-1 to TRBJ2-3; D not certain. Deletions cut 0 bases from V and 0 bases from J, with 5 bases between. The germline V gene encodes CDR1 SGHRS and CDR2 YFSETQ. This CDR3 is 14 amino acids long. The CDR3 loop reads CASSLAFSTDTQYF. As DNA, the CDR3 is TGCGCCAGCAGCTTGGCTTTCAGCACAGATACGCAGTATTTT. Combining the CDR3 with reference TRBV5-1 and TRBJ2-3 gives the whole variable domain KAGVTQTPRYLIKTRGQQVTLSCSPISGHRSVSWYQQTPGQGLQFLFEYFSETQRNKGNFPGRFSGRQFSNSRSEMNVSTLELGDSALYLCASSLAFSTDTQYFGPGTRLTVL.

CDR3 DNA: TGTGCCAGCAGCGTAGAGGCGGGGCAATATGGGAATGAGCAGTTCTTC. Amino acids: CASSVEAGQYGNEQFF. The chain is built from TRBV9 and TRBJ2-1; TRBD2 might be the D (6 bases). Between the trimmed V and J ends, which lost 0 bases and 7 bases, there was a span of 17 bases. CDR3 length equals 16 residues. Germline CDR1 and CDR2: SGDLS and YYNGEE. Full variable domain (rest looked up from reference TRBV9 and TRBJ2-1): DSGVTQTPKHLITATGQRVTLRCSPRSGDLSVYWYQQSLDQGLQFLIQYYNGEERAKGNILERFSAQQFPDLHSELNLSSLELGDSALYFCASSVEAGQYGNEQFFGPGTRLTVL.

The DNA of the CDR3 is TGTGCCAGCAGTTCCCCCTCCGGTGCCGACTATGGCTACACCTTC. Translated: CASSSPSGADYGYTF. V gene TRBV6-5 combines with J gene TRBJ1-2; D ambiguous. Trimming took 4 bases from V and 3 from J, leaving 15 bases between them. The germline gives CDR1 MNHEY, CDR2 SVGAGI. This CDR3 is 15 amino acids long.

V and J are TRBV3-1 (or the pseudogene TRBV3-2) and TRBJ1-6; tentatively, D is TRBD1 (6 bases). Germline V lookup: CDR1 LGHDT, CDR2 YNNKEL (reference sequence). The CDR3 contains 13 residues. V was clipped by 4 bases and J by 10 bases, with 11 bases between them. CDR3 sequence: CASSPPGESPLHF. CDR3 nucleotide sequence: TGTGCCAGCAGCCCACCAGGGGAATCACCCCTCCACTTT.

The chain is built from TRBV6-1 and TRBJ1-4; D uncertain. This CDR3 comprises 14 residues. V was cut by 3 bases and J by 4 bases, with 9 bases left in between. The germline V gene has CDR1 MNHNS and CDR2 SASEGT. CDR3 sequence: CASSDRTNNEKLFF. CDR3 bases: TGTGCCAGCAGTGATAGAACCAATAATGAAAAACTGTTTTTT.

V usage is TRBV28 and J usage is TRBJ1-2, with D hard to call. CDR1 and CDR2 from the germline V gene are MDHEN and SYDVKM. The CDR3 contains 13 residues. V was shortened by 3 bases and J by 4 bases, with 9 bases between the two germline ends. CDR3 bases: TGTGCCAGCAGTTTGAGGACTCTCTATGGCTACACCTTC. This sequence encodes CASSLRTLYGYTF.

The chain joins TRBV6-5 to TRBJ1-5; D not resolved. The CDR3 has 13 amino acids. Germline V gene lookup returns CDR1 MNHEY and CDR2 SVGAGI. V gave up 8 bases and J gave up 2 bases, with 10 bases separating them. In DNA form, the CDR3 reads TGTGCCAGCTCCCGAGAGCGCAATCAGCCCCAGCATTTT. Amino acids: CASSRERNQPQHF.

The gene calls are TRBV3-1 (or the pseudogene TRBV3-2) and TRBJ1-6; D gene uncertain. Trimming took 0 bases from V and 9 from J, leaving 9 bases between them. The CDR3 spans 14 residues. Per germline, CDR1 LGHDT and CDR2 YNNKEL (reference sequence). CDR3 loop: CASSQESRASPLHF. The CDR3 DNA is TGTGCCAGCAGCCAAGAATCCCGGGCTTCACCCCTCCACTTT.

This rearrangement joins TRBV5-1 to TRBJ2-6, with a tentative D call TRBD1 (6 bases). Germline V gene sequence: CDR1 SGHRS, CDR2 YFSETQ. V lost 5 bases, J lost 2 bases, and 8 bases lay in between. The CDR3 has 14 residues. CDR3 protein: CASRWTAGANVLTF. CDR3 DNA: TGCGCCAGCAGGTGGACAGCTGGGGCCAACGTCCTGACTTTC.

The CDR3 region is CASSSFEQGHAFF. For the CDR3, the DNA is TGTGCCAGCAGCTCTTTCGAGCAAGGTCACGCTTTCTTT. The chain employs TRBV12-3 or TRBV12-4 and TRBJ1-1, with D unresolved. V lost 6 bases and J 11 bases, leaving 19 bases between the germline ends. This CDR3 comprises 13 residues.

V gene TRBV7-2 combines with J gene TRBJ1-5; D might be TRBD1 (6 bases). The CDR3 has 15 residues. Per the germline V gene, CDR1 is SGHTA and CDR2 is FQGNSA. Trimming removed 4 bases at V and 3 bases at J, with 13 bases between. CDR3 sequence (DNA): TGTGCCAGCAGCTCCGAGGGACAAACCAATCAGCCCCAGCATTTT. It specifies CASSSEGQTNQPQHF.

The chain recombines TRBV6-5 with TRBJ1-2, with D maybe TRBD1 (6 bases). CDR3 length equals 13 residues. V was shortened by 5 bases and J by 4 bases, with 11 bases between the two germline ends. CDR1 and CDR2 (germline): MNHEY, SVGAGI. CDR3 loop: CASSMDSIYGYTF. The CDR3 region has the DNA TGTGCCAGCAGTATGGACAGTATCTATGGCTACACCTTC.